These T cell receptor beta chains were read from a single sample in a study of OX40 agonist ivuxolimab in advanced cancers. The assay was immunoSEQ multiplex PCR, and TCRdb's table has in-frame clones only and misses some. The sample carries over 75,000 clones, 87% recorded once. Material: CD4+ or CD8+ T cells sorted from blood, obtained in a trial of the OX40 agonist ivuxolimab. These receptors were obtained from an adult with an advanced solid tumor such as melanoma, head and neck, liver or kidney cancer. Each CDR3 is given with its conserved first and last residue. D genes are given only for firm matches. The size entry is marked missing in some rows and otherwise reads once, few, many or a size class.

>TRBD1|TRBV5-1|few|TRBJ1-2
CASSPDRAYGYTF
TGCGCCAGCAGCCCCGACAGGGCCTATGGCTACACCTTC
>TRBD1|TRBV5-1|-|TRBJ2-7
CASSHAGTGSYEQYF
TGCGCCAGCAGCCATGCCGGGACAGGGTCCTACGAGCAGTACTTC
>-|TRBV28|-|TRBJ1-1
CASSPAGNLYTEAFF
TGTGCCAGCAGCCCTGCTGGCAACCTATACACTGAAGCTTTCTTT
>-|TRBV21-1|-|TRBJ2-2
CASSKRLGLTANTGELFF
TGTGCCAGCAGCAAAAGGCTCGGACTAACCGCGAACACCGGGGAGCTGTTTTTT
>-|TRBV7-2|once|TRBJ2-5
CASSLDRQETQYF
TGTGCCAGCAGCTTAGACAGGCAAGAGACCCAGTACTTC
>-|TRBV6-5|-|TRBJ1-2
CASSHGRDGYTF
TGTGCCAGCAGTCATGGCCGGGATGGCTACACCTTC
>TRBD2|TRBV13|-|TRBJ2-3
CASSYRTSGSTDTQYF
TGTGCCAGCAGCTACCGGACTAGCGGCAGCACAGATACGCAGTATTTT
>-|TRBV30|-|TRBJ2-5
CAWSVHKGPQYF
TGTGCCTGGAGTGTACACAAGGGCCCCCAGTACTTC
>-|TRBV7-9|few|TRBJ1-1
CASSLGRSNTEAFF
TGTGCCAGCAGCTTGGGACGCTCTAACACTGAAGCTTTCTTT
>-|TRBV2|-|TRBJ1-5
CASTPGMFQPQHF
TGTGCCAGCACGCCAGGGATGTTTCAGCCCCAGCATTTT
>-|TRBV11-2|once|TRBJ1-2
CASSLRRGYTF
TGTGCCAGCAGCTTAAGGCGCGGCTACACCTTC
>-|TRBV18|-|TRBJ2-2
CASSNGYTGELFF
TGTGCCAGCTCCAACGGTTACACCGGGGAGCTGTTTTTT
>-|TRBV5-1|-|TRBJ1-1
CASSPEGTEAFF
TGCGCCAGCAGCCCGGAGGGTACTGAAGCTTTCTTT
>-|TRBV6-1|-|TRBJ2-5
CASSEAGLGHLQETQYF
TGTGCCAGCAGTGAAGCAGGTTTGGGGCACCTTCAAGAGACCCAGTACTTC
>-|TRBV28|-|TRBJ2-7
CASRARAESYEQYF
TGTGCCAGCAGGGCCAGGGCAGAGTCCTACGAGCAGTACTTC
>TRBD1|TRBV15|-|TRBJ2-1
CATSKLGQPPYNEQFF
TGTGCCACCAGCAAACTGGGACAGCCCCCCTACAATGAGCAGTTCTTC
>-|TRBV7-8|-|TRBJ2-1
CASSSVDNEQFF
TGTGCCAGCAGCTCGGTAGATAATGAGCAGTTCTTC
>-|TRBV11-2|-|TRBJ2-3
CASSITDTQYF
TGTGCCAGCAGCATCACAGATACGCAGTATTTT
>-|TRBV19|-|TRBJ1-2
CASSPRTGRNGYTF
TGTGCCAGTAGTCCCAGAACGGGCCGGAACGGCTACACCTTC
>TRBD1|TRBV7-2|-|TRBJ2-5
CASSLRTGRETQYF
TGTGCCAGCAGCTTAAGGACAGGGAGAGAGACCCAGTACTTC
>-|TRBV28|-|TRBJ1-4
CATSVGGATNEKLFF
TGTGCCACTTCAGTCGGGGGCGCAACTAATGAAAAACTGTTTTTT
>-|TRBV2|-|TRBJ1-2
CASSESRTNYGYTF
TGTGCCAGCAGTGAAAGCAGGACTAACTATGGCTACACCTTC
>-|TRBV6-6|-|TRBJ2-7
CASSYSRYEQYF
TGTGCCAGCAGTTACTCCCGCTACGAGCAGTACTTC
>-|TRBV27|-|TRBJ1-4
CASSFSQGSDEKLFF
TGTGCCAGCAGTTTTTCCCAGGGTTCGGATGAAAAACTGTTTTTT
>TRBD2|TRBV7-6|-|TRBJ2-1
CASSRGGAHYNEQFF
TGTGCCAGCAGCCGCGGGGGGGCTCACTACAATGAGCAGTTCTTC
>-|TRBV30|few|TRBJ1-5
CAWRDSGAERPQHF
TGTGCCTGGAGGGACAGTGGGGCAGAGAGGCCCCAGCATTTT
>-|TRBV6-5|-|TRBJ1-5
CASSPRGRGQPQHF
TGTGCCAGCAGTCCGCGGGGGCGAGGACAGCCCCAGCATTTT
>TRBD1|TRBV6-5|-|TRBJ1-2
CASSYSRDRALGYTF
TGTGCCAGCAGTTACTCCCGGGACAGGGCACTTGGCTACACCTTC
>TRBD1|TRBV29-1|few|TRBJ2-7
CSVRGGNIGGQGIYYEQYF
TGCAGCGTTCGTGGGGGGAACATCGGGGGACAGGGAATCTACTACGAGCAGTACTTC
>-|TRBV4-2|-|TRBJ1-3
CASSQPTASSGNTIYF
TGTGCCAGCAGCCAACCCACAGCGAGCTCTGGAAACACCATATATTTT
>TRBD2|TRBV6-1|-|TRBJ2-1
CASRDFGTMNDEQFF
TGTGCCAGCAGGGATTTCGGGACTATGAACGATGAGCAGTTCTTC
>-|TRBV7-2|-|TRBJ2-1
CASSLSTGRNEQFF
TGTGCCAGCAGCTTATCTACAGGGAGGAATGAGCAGTTCTTC
>-|TRBV5-1|-|TRBJ2-5
CASSLSGQETQYF
TGCGCCAGCAGCCTATCGGGCCAAGAGACCCAGTACTTC
>TRBD1|TRBV4-1|-|TRBJ2-2
CASSQATGTANTGELFF
TGCGCCAGCAGCCAAGCAACCGGGACAGCGAACACCGGGGAGCTGTTTTTT
>TRBD1|TRBV6-1|few|TRBJ2-2
CAGNRGDTGELFF
TGTGCCGGAAACAGGGGAGACACCGGGGAGCTGTTTTTT
>-|TRBV5-4|-|TRBJ2-3
CASSLGPGESTDTQYF
TGTGCCAGCAGCTTGGGACCCGGGGAGAGCACAGATACGCAGTATTTT
>-|TRBV5-4|-|TRBJ1-1
CASSPPVGAMNTEAFF
TGTGCCAGCAGCCCTCCCGTTGGGGCAATGAACACTGAAGCTTTCTTT
>-|TRBV4-1|-|TRBJ2-3
CASSLVVGTDTQYF
TGCGCCAGCAGCCTCGTAGTAGGCACAGATACGCAGTATTTT
>TRBD2|TRBV7-2|-|TRBJ2-5
CASSLVSGGGAGETQYF
TGTGCCAGCAGCTTAGTTTCAGGCGGGGGGGCCGGGGAGACCCAGTACTTC